The rows below give T cell receptor beta chains drawn from one sample of a study of blood T cell repertoires in COVID-19. Sequenced by immunoSEQ multiplex PCR; TCRdb stores in-frame clones only, minus some. The sample shows some 250,000 clones, about 73% of them seen only once. Material: peripheral blood. The origin of the receptors is an elderly woman with acute or convalescent COVID-19. Each CDR3 is given with its conserved first and last residue. The order of the fields is clone size, D gene, J gene, V gene, CDR3 protein, CDR3 DNA. The D gene is left open where the match is weak. Clone size is not always given. Where it is, it says once, few, many or a class for expanded clones.

. . TRBJ1-1 TRBV5-4 CASSERWSTEAFF TGTGCCAGCAGCGAGAGGTGGAGCACTGAAGCTTTCTTT
. . TRBJ1-5 TRBV9 CASSVGLSSNQPQHF TGTGCCAGCAGCGTAGGCCTCAGTAGCAATCAGCCCCAGCATTTT
. . TRBJ2-2 TRBV14 CASSQVTRWNTGELFF TGTGCCAGCAGCCAAGTAACTAGGTGGAACACCGGGGAGCTGTTTTTT
. TRBD2 TRBJ2-5 TRBV4-2 CASSQNIPAGVYQETQYF TGTGCCAGCAGCCAAAATATCCCCGCGGGAGTATACCAAGAGACCCAGTACTTC
. . TRBJ1-4 TRBV3-1/TRBV3-2 CASRPDSNEKLFF TGTGCCAGCAGACCCGACAGTAATGAAAAACTGTTTTTT
. TRBD1 TRBJ1-1 TRBV5-1 CASSLGQGATEAFF TGCGCCAGCAGCTTGGGGCAGGGGGCAACTGAAGCTTTCTTT
few . TRBJ1-4 TRBV6-1 CASSQAQGEKLFF TGTGCCAGCAGTCAAGCGCAGGGTGAAAAACTGTTTTTT
. . TRBJ1-1 TRBV5-1 CASSLETGGTEAFF TGCGCCAGCAGCTTGGAAACGGGAGGGACTGAAGCTTTCTTT
. . TRBJ1-1 TRBV6-5 CASSYHATTGNTEAFF TGTGCCAGCAGTTACCACGCCACCACAGGGAACACTGAAGCTTTCTTT
few TRBD1 TRBJ1-4 TRBV28 CAISGTGYEKLFF TGTGCCATATCCGGGACAGGATACGAAAAACTGTTTTTT
. . TRBJ1-4 TRBV6-1 CASSEDSLGNEKLFF TGTGCCAGCAGTGAAGATAGCCTGGGTAATGAAAAACTGTTTTTT
. TRBD2 TRBJ2-7 TRBV3-1/TRBV3-2 CASSQDIRSGNSYEQYF TGTGCCAGCAGCCAAGATATTCGGAGCGGGAACTCCTACGAGCAGTACTTC
once . TRBJ1-5 TRBV4-1 CASSQDRVGQPQHF TGCGCCAGCAGCCAAGACAGGGTGGGTCAGCCCCAGCATTTT
. . TRBJ2-2 TRBV6-5 CASSGITKTGELFF TGTGCCAGTTCGGGGATAACGAAAACCGGGGAGCTGTTTTTT
. TRBD2 TRBJ2-1 TRBV29-1 CSAETSGSTYLQFF TGCAGCGCTGAAACTAGCGGGAGTACATACTTGCAGTTCTTC
. . TRBJ1-4 TRBV21-1 CASSKWGQQTNEKLFF TGTGCCAGCAGCAAATGGGGACAGCAAACTAATGAAAAACTGTTTTTT
. . TRBJ1-2 TRBV7-2 CASSPKIVTGIGYTF TGTGCCAGCAGCCCGAAGATCGTTACAGGGATCGGCTACACCTTC
. . TRBJ1-6 TRBV18 CASSTTGTNSPLHF TGTGCCAGCTCTACGACGGGTACCAATTCACCCCTCCACTTT
. TRBD2 TRBJ2-2 TRBV7-8 CASSFKAGAGELFF TGTGCCAGCAGCTTTAAAGCGGGGGCTGGGGAGCTGTTTTTT
. TRBD2 TRBJ2-7 TRBV5-1 CASTPGGLYEQYF TGCGCCAGCACTCCGGGGGGTCTCTACGAGCAGTACTTC
few TRBD1 TRBJ1-6 TRBV5-4 CASSLEGGLYNSPLHF TGTGCCAGCAGCTTGGAAGGGGGCCTCTATAATTCACCCCTCCACTTT
few . TRBJ1-5 TRBV27 CASSRTSGVGQPQHF TGTGCCAGCAGTAGAACATCAGGGGTAGGTCAGCCCCAGCATTTT
few . TRBJ1-1 TRBV7-9 CASSPGQLSRNTEAFF TGTGCCAGCAGCCCAGGACAGCTTAGTAGGAACACTGAAGCTTTCTTT
. . TRBJ1-2 TRBV19 CASSETGLYGYTF TGTGCCAGTTCTGAAACAGGGCTCTATGGCTACACCTTC
. . TRBJ2-2 TRBV20-1 CSASRSRGSTGELFF TGCAGTGCTAGTAGGTCTAGGGGCTCGACCGGGGAGCTGTTTTTT
. . TRBJ1-2 TRBV6-5 CASSSQGLDYGYTF TGTGCCAGCAGTTCTCAGGGTCTTGACTATGGCTACACCTTC
. . TRBJ1-2 TRBV5-4 CASSLSWAYGYTF TGTGCCAGCAGCTTAAGTTGGGCCTATGGCTACACCTTC
. TRBD2 TRBJ2-1 TRBV7-9 CASSPPLAGNNEQFF TGTGCCAGCAGTCCGCCCCTAGCGGGAAACAATGAGCAGTTCTTC
. TRBD2 TRBJ2-7 TRBV3-1/TRBV3-2 CASSQKGLADDYEQYF TGTGCCAGCAGCCAAAAAGGACTAGCGGATGACTACGAGCAGTACTTC
. TRBD1 TRBJ1-4 TRBV19 CASSDFGTGREKLFF TGTGCCAGTAGTGACTTCGGGACAGGGCGTGAAAAACTGTTTTTT
. . TRBJ1-3 TRBV18 CASSPQGSAGNTIYF TGTGCCAGCTCACCCCAGGGTTCTGCTGGAAACACCATATATTTT
. . TRBJ1-1 TRBV5-1 CASSRGGMNTEAFF TGCGCCAGCAGTCGGGGGGGTATGAACACTGAAGCTTTCTTT
once TRBD1 TRBJ1-2 TRBV18 CASSPQDRVEIGYTF TGTGCCAGCTCACCCCAGGACAGGGTTGAGATTGGCTACACCTTC
. . TRBJ2-2 TRBV19 CASSRNLRVGDTGELFF TGTGCCAGTAGCAGAAACCTCAGGGTAGGGGACACCGGGGAGCTGTTTTTT
once . TRBJ1-6 TRBV28 CASSRRGLNNSPLHF TGTGCCAGCAGTCGGCGGGGGCTTAATAATTCACCCCTCCACTTT
. . TRBJ2-1 TRBV27 CASSSPLREQFF TGTGCCAGCAGTTCGCCCCTCAGGGAGCAGTTCTTC
. TRBD1 TRBJ2-1 TRBV5-4 CASSPGQRNNEQFF TGTGCCAGCAGCCCGGGACAGAGAAACAATGAGCAGTTCTTC
. . TRBJ1-6 TRBV5-1 CASTEGGYSPLHF TGCGCCAGCACTGAGGGCGGTTATTCACCCCTCCACTTT
. . TRBJ1-3 TRBV25-1 CASSKDRDYSGNTIYF TGTGCCAGCAGTAAAGACAGAGATTACTCTGGAAACACCATATATTTT
. . TRBJ2-2 TRBV24-1 CATRDTNTGELFF TGTGCCACCCGGGACACCAACACCGGGGAGCTGTTTTTT
. . TRBJ2-1 TRBV2 CASGINEQFF TGTGCCAGCGGCATCAATGAGCAGTTCTTC
. . TRBJ1-2 TRBV6-4 CASSDSRQIKGYTF TGTGCCAGCAGTGACTCGAGGCAGATTAAAGGCTACACCTTC
. . TRBJ1-2 TRBV7-9 CASSLVAGEYGYTF TGTGCCAGCAGCTTAGTGGCAGGGGAGTATGGCTACACCTTC
. . TRBJ1-5 TRBV2 CASSRTGGPGQPQHF TGTGCCAGCAGTCGAACGGGAGGGCCGGGGCAGCCCCAGCATTTT
. TRBD2 TRBJ2-5 TRBV3-1/TRBV3-2 CASSQSGGAPETQYF TGTGCCAGCAGCCAAAGCGGGGGGGCCCCAGAGACCCAGTACTTC
. . TRBJ2-1 TRBV12-3/TRBV12-4 CASRGGERGQFF TGTGCCAGCAGGGGCGGGGAACGGGGGCAGTTCTTC
. TRBD1 TRBJ1-1 TRBV4-1 CASSQGPRGRNTEAFF TGCGCCAGCAGCCAAGGCCCCAGGGGGCGGAACACTGAAGCTTTCTTT
. . TRBJ2-2 TRBV5-6 CASSPWGGASGELFF TGTGCCAGCAGCCCCTGGGGGGGGGCCTCAGGGGAGCTGTTTTTT
. TRBD1 TRBJ2-5 TRBV5-1 CASSLSVRGRGETQYF TGCGCCAGCAGCTTGAGTGTGAGGGGGCGAGGGGAGACCCAGTACTTC
. TRBD1 TRBJ2-7 TRBV5-1 CASSINSRTGGEQYF TGCGCCAGCAGCATAAATTCGAGGACAGGGGGAGAGCAGTACTTC
. . TRBJ2-1 TRBV5-6 CASSRDWGSYNEQFF TGTGCCAGCAGCCGGGACTGGGGGTCCTACAATGAGCAGTTCTTC
few TRBD1 TRBJ2-7 TRBV25-1 CASSESGQRYEQYF TGTGCCAGCAGTGAATCGGGACAGCGCTACGAGCAGTACTTC
. . TRBJ2-2 TRBV27 CASSPHRVGGATGELFF TGTGCCAGCAGTCCCCACAGGGTTGGGGGGGCTACCGGGGAGCTGTTTTTT
few TRBD2 TRBJ2-7 TRBV6-5 CASSIGTRDSYEQYF TGTGCCAGCTCTATCGGGACTAGGGACTCCTACGAGCAGTACTTC
. . TRBJ2-2 TRBV29-1 CSGRTGLNTGELFF TGCAGCGGACGGACGGGACTCAACACCGGGGAGCTGTTTTTT
. . TRBJ1-1 TRBV2 CASKGEAVRAFF TGTGCCAGCAAAGGGGAAGCCGTGCGAGCTTTCTTT
. TRBD2 TRBJ2-1 TRBV9 CASSVGLAGVHEQFF TGTGCCAGCAGCGTAGGTCTAGCGGGAGTGCATGAGCAGTTCTTC
. TRBD1 TRBJ1-5 TRBV28 CASSSFWTGRGNQPQHF TGTGCCAGCAGTTCATTCTGGACAGGGAGGGGAAATCAGCCCCAGCATTTT
few . TRBJ2-7 TRBV4-3 CASSQDWGRVYEQYF TGCGCCAGCAGCCAAGATTGGGGCAGGGTATACGAGCAGTACTTC
. . TRBJ2-4 TRBV7-2 CASSSSGQYKNIQYF TGTGCCAGCAGCTCTAGTGGACAGTACAAAAACATTCAGTACTTC